The 18 T cell receptor beta chains listed next were all sequenced from one sample in a study of T-cell reconstitution after alpha-beta-depleted transplantation in children. Unique molecular identifiers were incorporated into the prepared TCRbeta library. TCRdb reanalysed the PCR reads using MiXCR and keeps one entry per CDR3 protein. The table lists about 270,000 distinct CDR3 sequences, more than 9% of them singletons. Specimen: PBMCs from the stem cell graft donor, collected from the stem cell graft. These receptors were collected from a human donor who donated a stem cell graft to a child with SCID.

This clonotype was counted between two and nine times. The rearrangement joins TRBV10-3 to TRBJ2-3; maybe TRBD1 (6 bases). The V and J ends lost 5 bases and 3 bases respectively, with 12 bases between them. Germline CDR1 and CDR2: ENHRY and SYGVKD. The CDR3 runs 14 residues. The CDR3 DNA follows: TGTGCCATCAGTACAGGGTTATCTACAGATACGCAGTATTTT. This sequence encodes CAISTGLSTDTQYF.

This clonotype turned up a few times. This chain links TRBV7-9 with TRBJ2-2; D is possibly TRBD1 (6 bases). V lost 5 bases and J 4 bases, leaving 14 bases between the germline ends. CDR3 size: 15 residues. Germline V gene sequence: CDR1 SEHNR, CDR2 FQNEAQ (reference sequence). Written as DNA, the CDR3 is TGTGCCAGCAGCACCTGGGACATCCCCACCGGGGAGCTGTTTTTT. The encoded protein is CASSTWDIPTGELFF.

This clonotype showed up just a few times. The rearrangement joins TRBV5-1 to TRBJ2-1, with a possible D match to TRBD2 (5 bases). Germline-derived CDR1 and CDR2 are SGHRS and YFSETQ. The CDR3 covers 14 residues. Trimming took 4 bases from V and 5 from J, leaving 13 bases between them. CDR3 in amino acids: CASSPIDGNNEQFF. The CDR3 region has the DNA TGCGCCAGCAGCCCGATAGACGGGAACAATGAGCAGTTCTTC.

The chain uses TRBV9 and TRBJ1-4; D unclear. The CDR3 is 15 residues long. Trimming took 0 bases from V and 5 from J, leaving 11 bases between them. The V gene's germline CDR1 is SGDLS and CDR2 YYNGEE. The CDR3 region has the DNA TGTGCCAGCAGCGTAGCTGGCCTGCCGAATGAAAAACTGTTTTTT. It yields the protein CASSVAGLPNEKLFF. Variable domain in full (rest from reference TRBV9 and TRBJ1-4): DSGVTQTPKHLITATGQRVTLRCSPRSGDLSVYWYQQSLDQGLQFLIQYYNGEERAKGNILERFSAQQFPDLHSELNLSSLELGDSALYFCASSVAGLPNEKLFFGSGTQLSVL.

The sample holds many counts of this clonotype. This chain links TRBV5-1 with TRBJ1-2; weak D call: TRBD1 (6 bases). The CDR3 extends over 14 amino acids. Trimming took 7 bases from V and 8 from J, leaving 21 bases between them. The V gene's germline CDR1 is SGHRS and CDR2 YFSETQ. As DNA, the CDR3 is TGCGCCAGCTCCCCCGGTGGGGGGGCGCAAGGCTACACCTTC. Amino acid sequence: CASSPGGGAQGYTF.

This rearrangement joins TRBV2 to TRBJ2-7, with a weak D call TRBD1 (6 bases). The ends were cut back, 1 base at V and 7 bases at J, with 23 bases in the middle. Germline CDR1 reads SNHLY; CDR2 reads FYNNEI. The CDR3 extends over 17 amino acids. The CDR3 DNA sequence: TGTGCCAGCAGTGAAGGAGTTGGGCCAGATCCAGGGGTAGAGCAGTACTTC. Its translation is CASSEGVGPDPGVEQYF.

V and J are TRBV20-1 and TRBJ2-7; maybe TRBD1 (5 bases). The CDR3 spans 13 residues. Deletions cut 5 bases from V and 2 bases from J, with 13 bases between. The germline V gene has CDR1 DFQATT and CDR2 SNEGSKA (reference sequence). CDR3 sequence: CSAASLGAYEQYF. CDR3 sequence (DNA): TGCAGTGCTGCCTCATTAGGGGCCTACGAGCAGTACTTC.

At least ten counts were recorded for this clonotype. The chain has TRBV5-1 and TRBJ1-2; 10 nucleotides agree with TRBD1. Germline V gives CDR1 SGHRS, CDR2 YFSETQ. J lost 4 bases, V lost 4 bases, and 7 bases had no gene match. The CDR3 is made up of 15 amino acids. The CDR3 sequence: CASSEGQGVPYGYTF. DNA for the CDR3: TGCGCCAGCAGCGAAGGACAGGGGGTTCCCTATGGCTACACCTTC.

Only a few counts were recorded for this clonotype. The chain employs TRBV12-3 or TRBV12-4 and TRBJ2-7; a possible D gene is TRBD1 (6 bases). Trimming left V 5 bases short and J 2 bases short, with 13 bases between. This CDR3 is built from 14 residues. The CDR3 spells CASSQTGTPYEQYF. As DNA, the CDR3 is TGTGCCAGCAGTCAGACAGGTACCCCCTACGAGCAGTACTTC.

In its sample, this clonotype was seen a few times. The rearrangement joins TRBV21-1 to TRBJ1-4; TRBD1, the D gene given by the table, was not confirmed from the DNA. TRBV21-1 is annotated as a pseudogene. This CDR3 contains 19 residues. The CDR3 DNA reads TGTGCCAGCAGCAAAAAGGAGACCAATCCCGGGACACGGGGGGAAAAACTGTTTTTT. It translates to CASSKKETNPGTRGEKLFF.

This clonotype was recorded at least ten times. The V call is TRBV20-1, the J call TRBJ1-2; no definite D call. The CDR3 length is 13 residues. Germline-derived CDR1 and CDR2 are DFQATT and SNEGSKA (reference sequence). V was pared by 0 bases and J by 2 bases, with 7 bases between. In nucleotides, the CDR3 is TGCAGTGCTAGAGACGACAAGAACTATGGCTACACCTTC. The encoded protein is CSARDDKNYGYTF.

This clonotype showed up just a few times. The chain uses TRBV7-9 and TRBJ2-5; D might be TRBD1 (6 bases). V was shortened by 4 bases and J by 2 bases, with 14 bases between the two germline ends. Germline CDR1 and CDR2: SEHNR and FQNEAQ (reference sequence). The CDR3 spans 15 residues. CDR3 sequence: CASSYDRDMQETQYF. The CDR3 DNA is TGTGCCAGCAGCTATGACCGGGACATGCAAGAGACCCAGTACTTC.

This clonotype was recorded at least ten times. This rearrangement joins TRBV10-3 to TRBJ2-2; the match to TRBD1 covers 9 bases. Germline CDR1 is ENHRY and CDR2 is SYGVKD. The CDR3 has 13 amino acids. V lost 4 bases and J lost 6; bases outside the gene matches: 0. CDR3: CAISGTGAGELFF. The CDR3 DNA is TGTGCCATCAGTGGGACAGGGGCCGGGGAGCTGTTTTTT.

This clonotype was detected ten times or more. The V gene is TRBV5-1, the J gene TRBJ2-1; 7 bases align to TRBD1. Germline CDR1 and CDR2: SGHRS and YFSETQ. This CDR3 is built from 15 residues. V dropped 5 bases and J dropped 3; count of bases not matched to a gene: 8. The CDR3 spells CASRPRAGGYNEQFF. DNA of the CDR3: TGCGCCAGCAGACCCAGGGCAGGGGGCTACAATGAGCAGTTCTTC.

V gene TRBV20-1 combines with J gene TRBJ2-7; no reliable D call. V dropped 4 bases and J dropped 0 bases, with 10 bases sitting between them. CDR3 length equals 13 residues. Germline V gene sequence: CDR1 DFQATT, CDR2 SNEGSKA (reference sequence). CDR3 nucleotide sequence: TGCAGTGCTATAATTCAAAGCTCCTACGAGCAGTACTTC. It specifies CSAIIQSSYEQYF.

J is TRBJ1-1 and V is TRBV9, with D possibly TRBD1 on 5 matching bases. Germline assignment: CDR1 SGDLS and CDR2 YYNGEE. This CDR3 comprises 15 residues. With 0 bases removed from V and 5 bases from J, the gap between germline ends came to 14 bases. In DNA, the CDR3 is TGTGCCAGCAGCGTAGACTCCAGCGGGGGGACTGAAGCTTTCTTT. Amino acid sequence: CASSVDSSGGTEAFF. Full variable domain (outside the CDR3, taken from reference TRBV9 and TRBJ1-1): DSGVTQTPKHLITATGQRVTLRCSPRSGDLSVYWYQQSLDQGLQFLIQYYNGEERAKGNILERFSAQQFPDLHSELNLSSLELGDSALYFCASSVDSSGGTEAFFGQGTRLTVV.

The V gene is TRBV20-1, the J gene TRBJ2-1; 9 positions match TRBD1. J gave up 9 bases and V 0 bases, and 12 bases lay outside the gene matches. The CDR3 consists of 16 residues. Germline CDR1 and CDR2: DFQATT and SNEGSKA (reference sequence). This chain's CDR3 is CSARDLAGQGKGEQFF. CDR3 nucleotides: TGCAGTGCTAGAGATCTGGCGGGACAGGGCAAGGGTGAGCAGTTCTTC.

This clonotype was seen at least ten times. The chain recombines TRBV7-3 with TRBJ2-7, with 9 bases matching TRBD1. Germline values: CDR1 SGHTA, CDR2 FQGTGA. This CDR3 contains 15 residues. V was pared by 3 bases and J by 4 bases, with 7 bases of the junction left unmatched. The CDR3 loop reads CASSLTGGKGYEQYF. The CDR3 bases are TGTGCCAGCAGCTTGACAGGGGGTAAAGGGTACGAGCAGTACTTC. The full variable domain, completed using reference TRBV7-3 and TRBJ2-7, is GAGVSQTPSNKVTEKGKYVELRCDPISGHTALYWYRQSLGQGPEFLIYFQGTGAADDSGLPNDRFFAVRPEGSVSTLKIQRTERGDSAVYLCASSLTGGKGYEQYFGPGTRLTVT.